This T cell receptor beta chain is drawn from a study of shared clonotypes between healthy human individuals. The donors were adults (healthy and HIV-negative) with no recent acute infections or vaccinations. Every donor was a Caucasian adult from Nashville, Tennessee. Each cell subset's genomic DNA was divided evenly among several immunoSEQ plates. Assay: immunoSEQ multiplex PCR; the TCRdb copy retains only in-frame clones and omits some. The data hold approximately 500,000 clones, with approximately 79% observed a single time. Germline values: CDR1 MDHEN, CDR2 SYDVKM. The CDR3 length is 14 residues. V was pared by 3 bases and J by 6 bases, with 12 bases between.

Sequenced input: PBMCs. This sequence originates from a woman in her thirties or forties in good health. Some clones in this sample may be carry-over from other donors' samples. V and J are TRBV28 and TRBJ1-5; D is possibly TRBD1 (6 bases). CDR3 region: CASSLGGPIQPQHF. The CDR3 region has the DNA TGTGCCAGCAGTTTGGGGGGGCCGATTCAGCCCCAGCATTTT.